A single T cell receptor beta chain is shown here with its context. Profiling relied on immunoSEQ multiplex PCR, and the TCRdb table lists in-frame clones only, not all of them. The sample lists about 38,000 clones, about 80% occurring once. This sample is drawn from a study of radiotherapy plus CTLA-4 blockade in lung cancer. The sequence was obtained from a human donor with non-small cell lung cancer who had stable disease on radiotherapy plus ipilimumab. Sequenced here: peripheral blood, sampled from a patient treated with radiotherapy plus ipilimumab.

The CDR3 spells CASTAPVGDSLSTDTQYF. The CDR3 DNA reads as TGTGCCAGTACCGCTCCCGTCGGGGACAGTCTTAGCACAGATACGCAGTATTTT. The chain is built from TRBV28 and TRBJ2-3; TRBD1 aligns across 7 bases. The V and J ends lost 9 bases and 0 bases, in that order; junction bases with no gene match: 18. CDR3 length equals 18 residues. Germline V gene lookup returns CDR1 MDHEN and CDR2 SYDVKM. Looking up the rest from reference TRBV28 and TRBJ2-3 gives the full variable domain: DVKVTQSSRYLVKRTGEKVFLECVQDMDHENMFWYRQDPGLGLRLIYFSYDVKMKEKGDIPEGYSVSREKKERFSLILESASTNQTSMYLCASTAPVGDSLSTDTQYFGPGTRLTVL.